This T cell receptor (beta chain) was documented in a study of T-cell memory formation after mild COVID-19. TCRdb ran MiXCR on the 5' RACE reads and lists one entry per CDR3 protein. This sample has approximately 480,000 distinct CDR3 sequences, with 18% found just once. The J segment lost 8 bases and the V segment lost 6 bases, leaving 12 bases of the junction unmatched. CDR3 size: 14 residues. The source of this sequence is an adult woman who had mild COVID-19 (a few samples of this study predate the infection). Cell type and time point are not known. V usage is TRBV12-3 or TRBV12-4 and J usage is TRBJ1-2; 7 bases map to TRBD1. Sequenced: PBMCs or a T cell subset sorted from them (not recorded which). In DNA form, the CDR3 reads TGTGCCAGCAGCCCCCAGCAGGGGGTGGGGGGCTACACCTTC. It translates to CASSPQQGVGGYTF.